Listed below are T cell receptor beta chains from one sample, sequenced in a study of blood T cell repertoires in COVID-19. Here immunoSEQ multiplex PCR was the method, and the copy in TCRdb shows in-frame clones only, minus some. The sample lists around 110,000 clones; less than 85% were seen once. The material sequenced was peripheral blood. These receptors originate from a woman aged 60-70 years with acute or convalescent COVID-19. The CDR3 runs from the conserved cysteine through the conserved F or W. D genes are given only for firm matches. Clone size appears in some rows only: once, few, many, or a class for an expanded clone.

TRBV4-1	TRBJ2-1	TRBD2	.	CASMGLGLNEQFF	TGCGCCAGCATGGGTTTGGGACTAAATGAGCAGTTCTTC
TRBV2	TRBJ2-7	TRBD1	.	CASSIQGASYEQYF	TGTGCCAGCAGTATACAGGGGGCATCTTACGAGCAGTACTTC
TRBV12-5	TRBJ1-5	TRBD1	.	CASVQTGRNQPQHF	TGTGCTAGTGTCCAGACAGGGCGGAATCAGCCCCAGCATTTT
TRBV28	TRBJ2-5	TRBD2	.	CASSFAREGRETQYF	TGTGCCAGCAGTTTTGCGCGGGAGGGCCGGGAGACCCAGTACTTC
TRBV18	TRBJ1-5	TRBD1	.	CASAGQGNQPQHF	TGTGCCAGTGCGGGACAGGGCAATCAGCCCCAGCATTTT
TRBV2	TRBJ2-5	.	.	CASRRDQETQYF	TGTGCCAGCAGGAGGGACCAAGAGACCCAGTACTTC
TRBV25-1	TRBJ2-1	.	.	CASRDGTINEQFF	TGTGCCAGCAGGGATGGGACAATAAATGAGCAGTTCTTC
TRBV4-1	TRBJ2-7	.	few	CASSPTAGYEQYF	TGCGCCAGCAGCCCCACGGCGGGCTACGAGCAGTACTTC
TRBV7-2	TRBJ2-7	.	medium-sized	CASSLAPARVQYF	TGTGCCAGCAGCTTAGCGCCCGCGAGGGTCCAGTACTTC
TRBV5-1	TRBJ1-4	.	.	CASSLESGFEKLFF	TGCGCCAGCAGCTTGGAGAGCGGTTTCGAAAAACTGTTTTTT
TRBV5-4	TRBJ1-5	.	.	CASSSGEKGNQPQHF	TGTGCCAGCAGCTCGGGGGAGAAGGGCAATCAGCCCCAGCATTTT
TRBV11-2	TRBJ2-1	TRBD2	.	CASSIRGVVDEQFF	TGTGCCAGCAGCATTCGGGGGGTGGTCGATGAGCAGTTCTTC
TRBV7-8	TRBJ2-2	TRBD2	.	CASSLVLAGGPSSTGELFF	TGTGCCAGCAGCTTAGTACTAGCGGGGGGCCCGTCGAGCACCGGGGAGCTGTTTTTT
TRBV27	TRBJ2-7	.	.	CASSLKRSYEQYF	TGTGCCAGCAGTTTGAAACGCAGCTACGAGCAGTACTTC
TRBV2	TRBJ2-1	.	.	CASTGGSSYNEQFF	TGTGCCAGCACAGGTGGGAGCTCCTACAATGAGCAGTTCTTC
TRBV2	TRBJ2-3	TRBD2	.	CASSGLAGAADTQYF	TGTGCCAGCAGCGGACTAGCGGGAGCGGCAGATACGCAGTATTTT
TRBV5-6	TRBJ2-7	.	.	CASSFGSPSTYEQYF	TGTGCCAGCAGCTTCGGGAGCCCCTCAACCTACGAGCAGTACTTC
TRBV2	TRBJ1-2	.	.	CASSLGGAESDYTF	TGTGCCAGCAGTCTCGGGGGAGCCGAAAGTGACTACACCTTC
TRBV7-9	TRBJ2-5	TRBD2	.	CASSRPLAGQETQYF	TGTGCCAGCAGCCGTCCTCTAGCGGGGCAAGAGACCCAGTACTTC
TRBV6-5	TRBJ2-7	.	.	CASIASYSYEQYF	TGTGCCAGCATCGCTAGCTATAGCTACGAGCAGTACTTC
TRBV14	TRBJ2-5	.	.	CASSQDSLTAGMFRETQYF	TGTGCCAGCAGCCAAGACAGTTTAACGGCAGGGATGTTTCGAGAGACCCAGTACTTC
TRBV6-5	TRBJ2-1	.	.	CASSYSSGRQNGEQFF	TGTGCCAGCAGTTACTCGAGCGGCCGACAAAACGGTGAGCAGTTCTTC
TRBV19	TRBJ1-2	.	.	CASSVIEGLSAVGYTF	TGTGCCAGTAGTGTAATTGAAGGCCTATCCGCGGTTGGCTACACCTTC
TRBV30	TRBJ2-1	.	.	CAWSVRRGNEQFF	TGTGCCTGGAGTGTACGGAGGGGCAATGAGCAGTTCTTC
TRBV6-1	TRBJ2-7	TRBD1	.	CASSERTGRVYEQYF	TGTGCCAGCAGTGAGAGGACAGGACGCGTCTACGAGCAGTACTTC
TRBV19	TRBJ1-5	TRBD1	once	CASRRSDRGSNQPQHF	TGTGCCAGTAGGCGCTCCGACAGGGGAAGCAATCAGCCCCAGCATTTT
TRBV5-1	TRBJ2-3	TRBD2	.	CASSDSAGYTDTQYF	TGCGCCAGCAGCGATTCAGCGGGGTACACAGATACGCAGTATTTT
TRBV18	TRBJ1-1	.	.	CASSREAGSDHTEAFF	TGTGCCAGCTCAAGGGAGGCAGGGTCTGATCACACTGAAGCTTTCTTT
TRBV12-3/TRBV12-4	TRBJ1-6	.	.	CASSPGYNSPLHF	TGTGCCAGCAGTCCCGGCTATAATTCACCCCTCCACTTT
TRBV5-1	TRBJ2-3	TRBD2	.	CASSVSGGRIDTQYF	TGCGCCAGCAGCGTTAGCGGGGGCCGTATAGATACGCAGTATTTT
TRBV2	TRBJ2-1	TRBD2	.	CASSARGGRLYNEQFF	TGTGCCAGCAGCGCAAGGGGAGGGAGATTATACAATGAGCAGTTCTTC
TRBV27	TRBJ1-1	TRBD1	once	CASGDRDVEAFF	TGTGCCAGTGGGGACAGGGATGTTGAAGCTTTCTTT
TRBV6-5	TRBJ1-2	TRBD1	.	CASSYNGQGIGGYTF	TGTGCCAGCAGTTACAATGGACAGGGGATCGGGGGCTACACCTTC
TRBV30	TRBJ2-7	.	.	CAWSGKGHAYEQYF	TGTGCCTGGAGCGGGAAGGGACATGCCTACGAGCAGTACTTC
TRBV7-9	TRBJ2-2	TRBD1	.	CASSLPAYPGTVRTGELFF	TGTGCCAGCAGCTTACCTGCCTACCCCGGGACAGTAAGGACCGGGGAGCTGTTTTTT
TRBV9	TRBJ2-2	.	.	CASSAIQGTGELFF	TGTGCCAGCAGCGCGATACAGGGCACCGGGGAGCTGTTTTTT
TRBV5-6	TRBJ1-2	TRBD1	few	CASSFLRQGGSYGYTF	TGTGCCAGCAGCTTCCTGAGGCAGGGGGGATCCTATGGCTACACCTTC
TRBV3-1/TRBV3-2	TRBJ1-1	TRBD1	.	CASSYKARQGEAFF	TGTGCCAGCAGCTACAAAGCGCGACAGGGGGAAGCTTTCTTT